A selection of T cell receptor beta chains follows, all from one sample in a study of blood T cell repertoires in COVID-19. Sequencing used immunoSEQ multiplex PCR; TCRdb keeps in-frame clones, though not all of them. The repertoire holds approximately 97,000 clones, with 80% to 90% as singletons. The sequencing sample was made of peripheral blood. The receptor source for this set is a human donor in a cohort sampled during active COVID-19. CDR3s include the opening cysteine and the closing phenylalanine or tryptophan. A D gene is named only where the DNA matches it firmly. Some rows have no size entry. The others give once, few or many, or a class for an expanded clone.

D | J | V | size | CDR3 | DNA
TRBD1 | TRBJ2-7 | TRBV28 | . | CASTLRTGGLDEQYF | TGTGCCAGCACCCTGAGGACAGGGGGCCTCGACGAGCAGTACTTC
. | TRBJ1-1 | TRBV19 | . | CASTNVRGTEAFF | TGTGCCAGTACCAACGTCCGGGGGACTGAAGCTTTCTTT
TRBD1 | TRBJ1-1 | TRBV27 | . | CASSLGGTGGNEAFF | TGTGCCAGCAGTTTAGGTGGGACAGGAGGAAACGAAGCTTTCTTT
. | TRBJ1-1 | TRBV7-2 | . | CASSSSLPRTEAFF | TGTGCCAGCAGCTCCTCATTACCCAGAACTGAAGCTTTCTTT
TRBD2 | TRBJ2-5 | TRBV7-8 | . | CASSLASRLAYETQYF | TGTGCCAGCAGCTTAGCATCTAGACTAGCGTATGAGACCCAGTACTTC
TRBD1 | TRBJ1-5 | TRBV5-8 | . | CASTLGQSNQPQHF | TGTGCCAGCACTCTGGGACAGAGCAATCAGCCCCAGCATTTT
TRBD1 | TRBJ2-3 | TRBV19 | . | CASSTGRRTGSTDTQYF | TGTGCCAGTAGTACTGGTCGGAGGACAGGGAGCACAGATACGCAGTATTTT
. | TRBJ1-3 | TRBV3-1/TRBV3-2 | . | CASSQGRGNTIYF | TGTGCCAGCAGCCAGGGGAGAGGGAACACCATATATTTT
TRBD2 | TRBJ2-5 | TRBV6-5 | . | CASSRTSGETQYF | TGTGCCAGCAGCCGTACTAGCGGGGAGACCCAGTACTTC
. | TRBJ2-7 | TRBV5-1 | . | CASSLSPSAEQYF | TGCGCCAGCAGCTTGAGTCCTAGTGCCGAGCAGTACTTC
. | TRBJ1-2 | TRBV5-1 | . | CASSLGSQGGYGYTF | TGCGCCAGCAGCTTGGGTTCCCAGGGAGGCTATGGCTACACCTTC
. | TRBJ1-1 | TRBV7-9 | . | CASSLQLNTEAFF | TGTGCCAGCAGCTTACAGTTGAACACTGAAGCTTTCTTT
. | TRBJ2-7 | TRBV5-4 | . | CASSQGPGHQSYEQYF | TGTGCCAGCAGCCAAGGACCGGGACACCAATCCTACGAGCAGTACTTC
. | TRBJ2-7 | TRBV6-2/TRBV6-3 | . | CASSYSGATRYEQYF | TGTGCCAGCAGTTACTCGGGGGCAACTAGATACGAGCAGTACTTC
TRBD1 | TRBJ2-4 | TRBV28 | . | CASRLRDREIQYF | TGTGCCAGCAGACTGAGGGACAGGGAAATTCAGTACTTC
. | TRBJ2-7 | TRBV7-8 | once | CASSPGDRASEQYF | TGTGCCAGCAGCCCGGGAGACAGGGCGAGTGAGCAGTACTTC
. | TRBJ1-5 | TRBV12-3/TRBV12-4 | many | CASRRGKKGPQHF | TGTGCCAGCAGGAGGGGGAAGAAAGGGCCCCAGCATTTT
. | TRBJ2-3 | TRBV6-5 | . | CASSRGVTDTQYF | TGTGCCAGCAGCCGGGGAGTCACCGATACGCAGTATTTT
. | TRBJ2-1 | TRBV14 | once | CASSQDLGGRETFF | TGTGCCAGCAGCCAAGATTTGGGGGGGCGGGAGACGTTCTTC
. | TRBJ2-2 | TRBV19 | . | CASSILTGELFF | TGTGCCAGTAGTATATTAACCGGGGAGCTGTTTTTT
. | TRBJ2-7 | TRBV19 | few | CASSSHRSPYEQYF | TGTGCCAGTAGTTCCCACCGGTCCCCCTACGAGCAGTACTTC
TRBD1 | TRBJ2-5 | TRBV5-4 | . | CASSPLDRGPTRYQETQYF | TGTGCCAGCAGCCCCTTAGACAGGGGTCCTACGCGGTACCAAGAGACCCAGTACTTC
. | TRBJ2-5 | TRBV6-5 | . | CASSYPADGLSETQYF | TGTGCCAGCAGTTACCCTGCAGACGGACTGTCGGAGACCCAGTACTTC
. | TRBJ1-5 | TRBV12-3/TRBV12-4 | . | CASSLSGNQPQHF | TGTGCCAGCAGTTTGTCGGGCAATCAGCCCCAGCATTTT
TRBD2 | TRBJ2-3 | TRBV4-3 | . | CASSQDLAGGTTDTQYF | TGCGCCAGCAGCCAAGATCTAGCGGGTGGGACCACAGATACGCAGTATTTT
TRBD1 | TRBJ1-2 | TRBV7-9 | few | CASSLAGRGFGYTF | TGTGCCAGCAGCTTAGCGGGCAGGGGGTTTGGCTACACCTTC
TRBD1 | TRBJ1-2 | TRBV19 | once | CASSIDRPGQGEASYGYTF | TGTGCCAGTAGTATAGATCGTCCGGGACAGGGAGAGGCGAGCTATGGCTACACCTTC
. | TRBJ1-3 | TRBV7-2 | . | CASSLAGGNTIYF | TGTGCCAGCAGCTTAGCCGGGGGAAACACCATATATTTT
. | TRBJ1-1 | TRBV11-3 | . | CASSLDSNMNTEAFF | TGTGCCAGCAGCTTAGATTCGAACATGAACACTGAAGCTTTCTTT
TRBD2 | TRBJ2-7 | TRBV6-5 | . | CASSRGGISYEQYF | TGTGCCAGCAGTCGGGGAGGGATCTCCTACGAGCAGTACTTC
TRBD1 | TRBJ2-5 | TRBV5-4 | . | CASSLTGLEETQYF | TGTGCCAGCAGCCTGACAGGGCTGGAAGAGACCCAGTACTTC
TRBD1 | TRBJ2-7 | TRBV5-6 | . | CASSGGTGLSSYEQYF | TGTGCCAGCAGCGGGGGGACAGGACTCAGCTCCTACGAGCAGTACTTC
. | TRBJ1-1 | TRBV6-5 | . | CASRRKTEAFF | TGTGCCAGCAGGAGGAAGACTGAAGCTTTCTTT
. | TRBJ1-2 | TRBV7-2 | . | CASSLGAGAVRYGYTF | TGTGCCAGCAGCTTAGGGGCGGGGGCGGTTAGGTATGGCTACACCTTC
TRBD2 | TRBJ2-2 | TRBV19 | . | CASSIVFQRGNTGELFF | TGTGCCAGTAGTATAGTATTCCAGCGGGGAAACACCGGGGAGCTGTTTTTT
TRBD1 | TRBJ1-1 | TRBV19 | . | CASSIDRESEAFF | TGTGCCAGTAGTATCGACAGGGAATCTGAAGCTTTCTTT
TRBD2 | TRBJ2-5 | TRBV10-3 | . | CAISLAGVAETQYF | TGTGCCATCAGCCTAGCGGGAGTGGCAGAGACCCAGTACTTC
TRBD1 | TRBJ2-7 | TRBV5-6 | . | CASSYPGQGNSYEQYF | TGTGCCAGCAGCTATCCGGGACAGGGTAACTCCTACGAGCAGTACTTC
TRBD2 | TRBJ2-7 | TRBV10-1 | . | CASSELAGASYEQYF | TGCGCCAGCAGTGAATTAGCGGGGGCGAGCTACGAGCAGTACTTC
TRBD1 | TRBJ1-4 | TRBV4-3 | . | CASSRSGGAEKLFF | TGCGCCAGCAGCCGATCAGGGGGCGCGGAAAAACTGTTTTTT
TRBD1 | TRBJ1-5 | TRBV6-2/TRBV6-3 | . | CASSRQGDQPQHF | TGTGCCAGCAGTAGACAGGGGGATCAGCCCCAGCATTTT
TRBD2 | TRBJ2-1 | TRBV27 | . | CASREAGGRDEQFF | TGTGCCAGCAGGGAAGCGGGAGGGAGAGATGAGCAGTTCTTC
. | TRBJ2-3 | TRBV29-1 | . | CSVSLADTQYF | TGCAGCGTCTCTCTAGCAGATACGCAGTATTTT
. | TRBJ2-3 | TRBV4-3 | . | CASSLGSSTDTQYF | TGCGCCAGCAGCCTGGGGAGCAGCACAGATACGCAGTATTTT
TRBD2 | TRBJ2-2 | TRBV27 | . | CASSKSFPGLAGFDTGELFF | TGTGCCAGCAGTAAATCCTTCCCGGGACTAGCGGGATTCGACACCGGGGAGCTGTTTTTT
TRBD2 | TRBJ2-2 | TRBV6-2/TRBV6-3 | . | CASSYLSSGYGELFF | TGTGCCAGCAGTTACTTGTCTAGCGGTTACGGGGAGCTGTTTTTT
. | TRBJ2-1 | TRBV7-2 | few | CASSREKEQFF | TGTGCCAGCAGCCGCGAAAAGGAGCAGTTCTTC
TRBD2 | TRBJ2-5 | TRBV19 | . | CASSVTSGQTFYQETQYF | TGTGCCAGTAGTGTGACTAGCGGCCAGACTTTTTACCAAGAGACCCAGTACTTC
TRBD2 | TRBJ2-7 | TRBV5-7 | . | CASSLAGLAAYEQYF | TGTGCCAGCAGCTTGGCTGGACTAGCGGCCTACGAGCAGTACTTC
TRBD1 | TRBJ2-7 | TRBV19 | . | CASSDRGRDEQYF | TGTGCCAGTAGCGACAGGGGGCGCGATGAGCAGTACTTC
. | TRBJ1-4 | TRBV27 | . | CASGGGFNEKLFF | TGTGCGTCGGGGGGAGGGTTTAATGAAAAACTGTTTTTT
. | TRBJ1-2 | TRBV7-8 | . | CASSLYRDSLDYGYTF | TGTGCCAGCAGCTTATATCGCGACAGCTTAGACTATGGCTACACCTTC
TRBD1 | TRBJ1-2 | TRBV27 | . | CASRDRDRGAYGYTF | TGTGCCAGCAGGGACCGGGACAGGGGGGCGTATGGCTACACCTTC
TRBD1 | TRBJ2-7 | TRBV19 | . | CASSQLGQAREQYF | TGTGCCAGTAGTCAGCTTGGACAGGCCCGCGAGCAGTACTTC